The source of this T cell receptor beta chain is a study of blood T cell repertoires in COVID-19 (TCRdb year 2020). For the study in its entirety: Collaborator samples came from the United States, Italy and Spain and covered acute and convalescent phases of COVID-19. Samples came from the ongoing ImmuneRACE study (first 160 participants) plus 1,254 subjects from 6 global collaborators. Sample metadata almost always included a de-identified subject ID, COVID-19 status, age in years and sex. The repertoires were made available in a free public database intended to serve as a resource for research on the immune response to SARS-CoV-2. HLA class I and class II types, where available, came from metadata supplied by the sample provider rather than from assay-based typing. Deeply sampled blood TCRbeta repertoires from subjects exposed to, actively infected with, or recovered from COVID-19 were included in the dataset. The prospective study material was composed of cDNA or gDNA derived from T cells, B-cell-depleted T cells, or PBMCs.

In Seattle, one collaborating source enrolled patients while the infection was active and tracked those patients longitudinally over the course of disease. Collaborating institutions collected whole blood in K2EDTA tubes following their own protocols. For TCRbeta analysis, collaborator samples were shipped as frozen whole blood, as isolated PBMCs, or as DNA extracted from either sample type. The immunoSEQ Assay, a bias-controlled multiplex PCR, was used to amplify TCRbeta CDR3 regions from genomic DNA. In the original analysis: The number of nucleated cells in each sample was estimated from the amplification of reference gene primers within the assay. To quantify the absolute abundance of each unique TCRbeta CDR3 rearrangement, sequence reads were collapsed and filtered. For each sample, productive Simpson clonality was calculated by taking the square root of Simpson's diversity index across productive rearrangements. Entries here come from immuneACCESS through TCRdb and include only in-frame sequences with V and J called. Some clones fail to appear in such tables; in the studies checked, an unresolved V gene covers under half of the shortfall, and the cause of the remainder is unknown. The DNA was the basis for D and trimming; V, J and clone size are from that table. Present in this sample are about 240,000 clones, about 88% of which were seen just once. The biggest ten clones account for roughly 10% of the sample.

To note about this clone: The clone's antigen remains unknown. Per-nucleotide qualities are absent, and no much larger clonotype sits a single base away.

The V end loses 1 base and the J end loses 5 bases, and a stretch of 14 bases separates them. Based on the germline V gene, the CDR1 and CDR2 sequences are MGHRA and YSYEKL. Reading from cysteine to phenylalanine, the CDR3 counts 15 amino acids. Only the CDR3 region is kept as DNA, spanning 45 bases read in frame from base 1. What the authors observed across the whole study: The quantity of clinical and demographic metadata differed by source and by participant and was supplied without curation.

The sample taken for sequencing was peripheral blood. The rearrangement joined TRBV4-1 to TRBJ1-2; matching of 5 bases hints at TRBD1 as the D gene. The sequence was obtained from a woman aged 45-65 years with COVID-19, enrolled during active disease. CDR3 sequence: CASSQARDYAYGYTF. DNA sequence: TGCGCCAGCAGCCAAGCCAGGGATTATGCGTATGGCTACACCTTC.